Reported below is one TCR beta chain. The data were obtained in a study of blood T cell repertoires in COVID-19. As for the study in general: Samples came from the United States, Italy and Spain, spanning acute and convalescent COVID-19.

Individuals aged roughly 18 to 95 years were recruited from about two dozen US areas. Participants' own reports of clinical history determined their cohort assignment. In the original workflow: Counts of nucleated cells, estimated from reference gene primer amplification, were obtained. Assay: immunoSEQ multiplex PCR; the TCRdb copy retains only in-frame clones and omits some. The V and J calls and clone size were taken over from that table, and D and trimming were inferred from the DNA. This table holds about 130,000 clones, about 79% found once. The CDR3 loop spans 15 amino acids. V trimming: 3 bases; J trimming: 3 bases; junction bases outside the gene matches: 1. Per the germline V gene, CDR1 is SGHTA and CDR2 is FQGNSA.

This receptor was obtained from a man over 45 who had recovered from COVID-19. The gene calls are TRBV7-2 and TRBJ2-5; 13 bases agree with TRBD2. Sequencing used PBMCs or T cells enriched from blood (not recorded which). The CDR3: CASSFTSGGEETQYF. The CDR3 nucleotides are TGTGCCAGCAGCTTTACTAGCGGGGGGGAAGAGACCCAGTACTTC. Using reference TRBV7-2 and TRBJ2-5 for the parts outside the CDR3, the full variable domain is GAGVSQSPSNKVTEKGKDVELRCDPISGHTALYWYRQSLGQGLEFLIYFQGNSAPDKSGLPSDRFSAERTGGSVSTLTIQRTQQEDSAVYLCASSFTSGGEETQYFGPGTRLLVL.